This T cell receptor (beta chain) originates from a study of T cell responses to AZD1222 COVID-19 vaccine. General study points: Baseline seropositivity occurred in only a handful of AZD1222 recipients. Repertoire collection took place solely once the T cell response had peaked. Among vaccine-associated CD4 TCRs, coverage spanned spike, with dominance at 160-218 and 743-854. Clonal diversity may have been underestimated in mostly white British donors.

Points on this clone: Its specificity is unknown.

This CDR3 spans 16 amino acids. Germline trimming cut 5 bases from V and 5 bases from J; bases unmatched to any gene: 4. Germline V lookup: CDR1 PRHDT, CDR2 FYEKMQ (reference sequence). The assay was immunoSEQ multiplex PCR, and TCRdb's table has in-frame clones only and misses some. The sample holds some 120,000 clones, 80% to 90% seen once. The chain joins TRBV13 to TRBJ2-2, with TRBD2 matching 14 bases. This TCR was sampled from an adult in good health. Specimen: peripheral blood, collected on day 0 of MenACWY control vaccination. CDR3 in DNA: TGTGCCAGCAGCCGGGGGACTAGCGGGAGAACCGGGGAGCTGTTTTTT. Its protein is CASSRGTSGRTGELFF.